The T cell receptor beta chain under discussion was sequenced for a study of cytomegalovirus exposure and HLA in healthy donors. Study-level information: Approximately 180 million T cells yielded 100 million or so unique TCR beta sequences, as an earlier analysis found.

As for this clone: Its antigen is not known.

J lost 8 bases, V lost 8 bases, and 5 bases had no gene match. This CDR3 comprises 13 residues. Germline V lookup: CDR1 MNHEY, CDR2 SVGAGI. Study results and caveats: Immune exposure information comprised only CMV serostatus. Across donors, most TCRs were seen rarely, yet some public ones were widespread.

PCR used 60 Vbeta primers and 13 Jbeta primers. Sequencing used immunoSEQ multiplex PCR; TCRdb keeps in-frame clones, though not all of them. The table lists 150,000 to 200,000 clones, roughly four fifths of them singletons. This receptor was taken from a girl under 18 in good health and CMV-seropositive. The chain carries TRBV6-5 and TRBJ1-4; TRBD1 agrees at 10 bases. Sequencing was performed on PBMCs. This CDR3 is CASGQGESEKLFF. The CDR3 DNA reads TGTGCCAGCGGACAGGGGGAGAGCGAAAAACTGTTTTTT.